A single sample gave rise to the 18 T cell receptor beta chains below, sequenced in a study of cytotoxic CD8 clonotypes in ibrutinib-treated CLL. Sequencing used immunoSEQ multiplex PCR; TCRdb keeps in-frame clones, though not all of them. The sample records approximately 320,000 clones, around 66% being singletons. The sample in question was PBMCs, obtained after 36 months of ibrutinib treatment. The receptors shown here come from a human donor with chronic lymphocytic leukemia.

The V call is TRBV9, the J call TRBJ2-2; D is ambiguous. Per the germline V gene, CDR1 is SGDLS and CDR2 is YYNGEE. V shed 1 base and J shed 3 bases, with 7 bases lying between them. This CDR3 is built from 14 residues. DNA for the CDR3: TGTGCCAGCAGCGTACTAGGATACACCGGGGAGCTGTTTTTT. It translates to CASSVLGYTGELFF.

This clone was seen a single time. The same CDR3 is also encoded by other DNA sequences in this sample. This chain connects TRBV9 to TRBJ2-1; TRBD2 matches at 10 bases. Germline CDR1 SGDLS, CDR2 YYNGEE. There are 15 residues in the CDR3. V dropped 2 bases and J dropped 6; count of bases not matched to a gene: 5. The CDR3 sequence: CASSVSGGAGNEQFF. CDR3 DNA sequence: TGTGCCAGCAGCGTGAGCGGGGGGGCCGGCAATGAGCAGTTCTTC. Full variable domain (remainder filled in from reference TRBV9 and TRBJ2-1): DSGVTQTPKHLITATGQRVTLRCSPRSGDLSVYWYQQSLDQGLQFLIQYYNGEERAKGNILERFSAQQFPDLHSELNLSSLELGDSALYFCASSVSGGAGNEQFFGPGTRLTVL.

This clone was seen at least ten times. The gene calls are TRBV6-1 and TRBJ1-2; no definite D call. Per germline, CDR1 MNHNS and CDR2 SASEGT. This CDR3 has 10 residues. With 6 bases removed from V and 2 bases from J, the gap between germline ends came to 1 base. The CDR3 is CASRNYGYTF. The CDR3, as DNA: TGTGCCAGCAGGAACTATGGCTACACCTTC.

The chain links TRBV6-1 to TRBJ1-2; a possible D gene is TRBD1 (6 bases). Germline CDR1 and CDR2: MNHNS and SASEGT. The V end lost 0 bases, the J end lost 8 bases, and 16 bases lay between the germline ends. This CDR3 has 15 amino acids. The CDR3 here is CASSEARGSAWGYTF. CDR3 DNA sequence: TGTGCCAGCAGTGAAGCTAGGGGGAGCGCTTGGGGCTACACCTTC.

J is TRBJ2-1 and V is TRBV29-1; 13 nucleotides match TRBD2. Germline V gene data show CDR1 as SQVTM and CDR2 as ANQGSEA. V shed 4 bases, J shed 0 bases, and the junction held 6 bases outside the gene matches. The CDR3 is 17 amino acids. The DNA for the CDR3 is TGCAGCGTTGCCGGGACTAGCGGGATTAGCTCCTACAATGAGCAGTTCTTC. It codes for CSVAGTSGISSYNEQFF.

This sequence joins TRBV25-1 and TRBJ2-7; D is unclear. This CDR3 comprises 15 residues. V was pared by 4 bases and J by 2 bases, with 15 bases between. Germline values: CDR1 MGHDK, CDR2 SYGVNS. CDR3 region: CASSGYSVRPYEQYF. CDR3 sequence (DNA): TGTGCCAGCAGTGGGTATTCGGTACGGCCCTACGAGCAGTACTTC.

The chain combines TRBV6-6 with TRBJ2-7; D is possibly TRBD1 (6 bases). The CDR3 has 15 residues. V was clipped by 2 bases and J by 4 bases, with 15 bases between them. Germline V CDR1 and CDR2: MNHNY, SVGAGI (reference sequence). The CDR3 DNA reads as TGTGCCAGCAGTTACGAAACAGGGCTAGTTTACGAGCAGTACTTC. Amino acids: CASSYETGLVYEQYF.

At least ten counts were recorded for this clone. The V and J genes are TRBV6-5 and TRBJ1-1, with D possibly being TRBD1 (5 bases). Trimming pared 2 bases from V and 2 bases from J, leaving 12 bases between. The CDR3 sequence is 15 residues long. CDR1 MNHEY and CDR2 SVGAGI come from the germline V gene. Here the CDR3 reads CASSYIGHFNTEAFF. CDR3 DNA sequence: TGTGCCAGCAGTTACATCGGACATTTTAACACTGAAGCTTTCTTT.

J is TRBJ2-2 and V is TRBV10-1; weak D call: TRBD1 (5 bases). V dropped 3 bases and J dropped 3 bases, with 14 bases sitting between them. The germline gives CDR1 WNHNN, CDR2 SYGVQD (reference sequence). The CDR3 totals 16 residues. The CDR3 DNA is TGCGCCAGCAGTGATCTTATAGGGGATTACACCGGGGAGCTGTTTTTT. It codes for CASSDLIGDYTGELFF.

The J gene is TRBJ2-1, the V gene TRBV29-1; D may be TRBD1 or TRBD2 (5 bases each). Germline CDR1 SQVTM, CDR2 ANQGSEA. CDR3 size: 16 residues. Trimming stripped 1 base from V and 2 bases from J, with 15 bases between. CDR3 in amino acids: CSVEGIRDATYNEQFF. The CDR3 coding sequence is TGCAGCGTTGAAGGAATCCGGGACGCAACCTACAATGAGCAGTTCTTC.

This chain uses TRBV11-2 with TRBJ1-4; TRBD1 aligns across 8 bases. This CDR3 contains 15 residues. Germline V lookup: CDR1 SGHAT, CDR2 FQNNGV. The ends lost 2 bases at V and 8 bases at J; junction bases unmatched: 7. DNA for the CDR3: TGTGCCAGCAGCTTAAGTACAGGGGGGAAAGAAAAACTGTTTTTT. Translation gives CASSLSTGGKEKLFF.

This chain joins TRBV5-1 and TRBJ2-7, with D hard to call. Trimming removed 2 bases from V and 4 bases from J, with 10 bases in between. Germline V lookup: CDR1 SGHRS, CDR2 YFSETQ. This CDR3 region has 13 residues. The chain's CDR3 is CASSLGSIYEQYF. The CDR3 DNA reads TGCGCCAGCAGCTTAGGCAGCATATACGAGCAGTACTTC.

A single count supports this clone. The chain's CDR3 is CASSLRRGRSYEQYF. CDR3 in DNA: TGTGCCAGCAGTTTACGAAGGGGGCGCTCCTACGAGCAGTACTTC. The chain links TRBV27 to TRBJ2-7, with TRBD1 identical over 7 bases. The CDR3 is made up of 15 amino acids. The germline V gene encodes CDR1 MNHEY and CDR2 SMNVEV (reference sequence). The junction had 4 bases not matched to a gene; V was cut back by 2 bases and J by 0 bases.

In its sample, this clone was seen a few times. J is TRBJ2-7 and V is TRBV7-8; the D gene could be TRBD1 or TRBD2 (5 bases each). CDR3 length equals 15 residues. Germline V gene sequence: CDR1 SGHVS, CDR2 FQNEAQ. V lost 1 base to trimming and J lost 4 bases, with 14 bases between them. CDR3 nucleotides: TGTGCCAGCAGCTTAGACCCGGGGCCGGGGTACGAGCAGTACTTC. Translation: CASSLDPGPGYEQYF.

The chain uses TRBV6-5 and TRBJ1-2; 10 positions agree with TRBD1. The CDR3 consists of 14 residues. Germline CDR1 reads MNHEY; CDR2 reads SVGAGI. V lost 6 bases and J lost 3; bases outside the gene matches: 4. The CDR3 DNA reads as TGTGCCAGCAGCGAGACAGGGGGCGACTATGGCTACACCTTC. It codes for CASSETGGDYGYTF.

Only a few counts were recorded for this clone. The V call is TRBV5-6, the J call TRBJ1-5; TRBD1 aligns across 8 bases. The trim removed 4 bases at V and 5 bases at J, leaving 14 bases unmatched. This CDR3 region has 17 residues. CDR1 SGHDT and CDR2 YYEEEE come from the germline V gene. CDR3 DNA sequence: TGTGCCAGCAGCATGCTCCATAACAGGGGGACCGATCAGCCCCAGCATTTT. This translates into CASSMLHNRGTDQPQHF.

The sample holds a few counts of this clone. The chain recombines TRBV28 with TRBJ2-5, with TRBD1 matching over 10 bases. The CDR3 runs 14 residues. Germline CDR1 MDHEN, CDR2 SYDVKM. With 5 bases clipped from V and 5 bases from J, the junction kept 5 bases outside the gene matches. In DNA, the CDR3 is TGTGCCAGCAGTCAGACAGGGGGCGGGGAGACCCAGTACTTC. Its translation is CASSQTGGGETQYF.

This clone was counted a few times. The chain uses TRBV12-5 and TRBJ1-1, with no clear D. The CDR3 covers 11 residues. Looked up from germline, CDR1 is LGHNT and CDR2 is FRNRAP. V was clipped by 6 bases and J by 4 bases, with 6 bases between them. The CDR3 DNA is TGTGCTAGTGGCCACGGCACTGAAGCTTTCTTT. Translating it yields CASGHGTEAFF.